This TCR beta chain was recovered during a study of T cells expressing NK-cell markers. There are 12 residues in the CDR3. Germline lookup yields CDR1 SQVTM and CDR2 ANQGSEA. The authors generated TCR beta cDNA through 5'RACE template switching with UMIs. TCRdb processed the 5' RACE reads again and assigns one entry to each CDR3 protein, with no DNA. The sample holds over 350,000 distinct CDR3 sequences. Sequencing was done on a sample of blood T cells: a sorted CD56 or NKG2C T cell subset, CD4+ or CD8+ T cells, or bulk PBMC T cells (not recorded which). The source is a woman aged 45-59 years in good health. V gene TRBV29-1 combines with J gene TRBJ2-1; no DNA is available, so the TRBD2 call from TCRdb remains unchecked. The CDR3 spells CSGGLGSDEQFF.